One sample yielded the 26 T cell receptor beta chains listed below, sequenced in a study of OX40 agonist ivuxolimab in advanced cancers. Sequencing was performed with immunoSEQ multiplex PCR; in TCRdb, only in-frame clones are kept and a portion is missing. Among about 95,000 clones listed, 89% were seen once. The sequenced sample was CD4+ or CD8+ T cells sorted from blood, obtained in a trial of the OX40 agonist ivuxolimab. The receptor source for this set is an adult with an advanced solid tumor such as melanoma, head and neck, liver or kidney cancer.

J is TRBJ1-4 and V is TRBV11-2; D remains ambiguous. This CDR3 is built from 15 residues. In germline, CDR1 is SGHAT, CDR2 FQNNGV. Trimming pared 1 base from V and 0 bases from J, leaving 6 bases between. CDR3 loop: CASSLVRATNEKLFF. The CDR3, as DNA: TGTGCCAGCAGCTTAGTCCGTGCAACTAATGAAAAACTGTTTTTT.

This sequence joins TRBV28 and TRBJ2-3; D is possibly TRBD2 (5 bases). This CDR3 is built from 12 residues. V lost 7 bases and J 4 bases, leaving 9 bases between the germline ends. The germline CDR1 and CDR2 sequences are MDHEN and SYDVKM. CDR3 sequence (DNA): TGTGCCAGCACCCGGGGAGCAGATACGCAGTATTTT. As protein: CASTRGADTQYF.

The CDR3 is CASSLGTSGYNEQFF. DNA of the CDR3: TGCGCCAGCAGCCTCGGGACTAGCGGCTACAATGAGCAGTTCTTC. The V gene is TRBV5-1, the J gene TRBJ2-1; 11 bases align to TRBD2. Germline CDR1 is SGHRS and CDR2 is YFSETQ. The ends lost 4 bases at V and 3 bases at J; junction bases unmatched: 3. This CDR3 is built from 15 residues.

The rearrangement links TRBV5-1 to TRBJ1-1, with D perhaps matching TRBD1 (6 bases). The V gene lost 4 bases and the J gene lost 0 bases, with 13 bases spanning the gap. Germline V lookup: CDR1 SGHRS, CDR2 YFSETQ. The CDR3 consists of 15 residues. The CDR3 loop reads CASSPGQSLNTEAFF. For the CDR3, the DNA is TGCGCCAGCAGCCCCGGACAGAGTTTGAACACTGAAGCTTTCTTT.

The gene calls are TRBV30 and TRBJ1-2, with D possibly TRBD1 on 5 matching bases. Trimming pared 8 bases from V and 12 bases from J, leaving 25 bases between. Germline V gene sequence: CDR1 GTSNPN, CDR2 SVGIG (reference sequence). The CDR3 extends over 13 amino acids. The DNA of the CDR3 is TGTGCCACTGATACTTACCCCAGGGAGAAGAACACCTTC. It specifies CATDTYPREKNTF.

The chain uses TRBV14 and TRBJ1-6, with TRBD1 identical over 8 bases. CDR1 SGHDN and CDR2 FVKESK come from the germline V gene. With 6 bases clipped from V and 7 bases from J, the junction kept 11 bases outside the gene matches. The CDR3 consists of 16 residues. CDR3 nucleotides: TGTGCCAGCAGGCGGACAGGGATTGGCAGAAATTCACCCCTCCACTTT. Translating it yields CASRRTGIGRNSPLHF.

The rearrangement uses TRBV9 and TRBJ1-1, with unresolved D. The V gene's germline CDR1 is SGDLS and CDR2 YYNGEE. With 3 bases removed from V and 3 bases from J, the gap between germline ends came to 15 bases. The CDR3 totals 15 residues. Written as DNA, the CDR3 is TGTGCCAGCAGCGGCGAATGGGGAATGGACACTGAAGCTTTCTTT. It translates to CASSGEWGMDTEAFF.

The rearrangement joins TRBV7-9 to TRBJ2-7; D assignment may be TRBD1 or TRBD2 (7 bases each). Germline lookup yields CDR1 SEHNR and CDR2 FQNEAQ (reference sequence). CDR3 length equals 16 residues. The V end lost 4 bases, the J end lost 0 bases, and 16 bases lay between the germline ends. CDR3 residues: CASSSQTGTISYEQYF. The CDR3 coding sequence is TGTGCCAGCAGCTCACAGACAGGGACTATCTCCTACGAGCAGTACTTC.

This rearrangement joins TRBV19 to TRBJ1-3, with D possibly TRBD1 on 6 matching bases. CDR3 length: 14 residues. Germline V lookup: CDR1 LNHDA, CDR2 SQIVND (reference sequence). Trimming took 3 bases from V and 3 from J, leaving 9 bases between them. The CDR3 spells CASSMGASGNTIYF. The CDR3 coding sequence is TGTGCCAGTAGTATGGGGGCGAGTGGAAACACCATATATTTT. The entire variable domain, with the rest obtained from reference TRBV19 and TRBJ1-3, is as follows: DGGITQSPKYLFRKEGQNVTLSCEQNLNHDAMYWYRQDPGQGLRLIYYSQIVNDFQKGDIAEGYSVSREKKESFPLTVTSAQKNPTAFYLCASSMGASGNTIYFGEGSWLTVV.

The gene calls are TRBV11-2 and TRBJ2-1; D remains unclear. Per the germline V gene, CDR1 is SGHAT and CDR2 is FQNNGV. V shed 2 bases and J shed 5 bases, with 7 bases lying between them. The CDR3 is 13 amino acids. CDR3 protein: CASSLYADNEQFF. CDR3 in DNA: TGTGCCAGCAGCTTATACGCCGACAATGAGCAGTTCTTC.

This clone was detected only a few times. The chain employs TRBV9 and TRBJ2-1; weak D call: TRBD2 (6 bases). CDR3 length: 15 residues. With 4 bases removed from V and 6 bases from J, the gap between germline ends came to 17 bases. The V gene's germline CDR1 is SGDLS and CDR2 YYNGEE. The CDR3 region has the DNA TGTGCCAGCAGCTACCTCGAGGCGGGGATCAATGAGCAGTTCTTC. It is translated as CASSYLEAGINEQFF.

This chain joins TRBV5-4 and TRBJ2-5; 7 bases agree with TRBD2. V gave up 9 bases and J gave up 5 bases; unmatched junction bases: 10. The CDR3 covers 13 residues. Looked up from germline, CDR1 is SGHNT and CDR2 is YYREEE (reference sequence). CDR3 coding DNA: TGTGCCACCGGCACGGCGGGAGTGGAGACCCAGTACTTC. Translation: CATGTAGVETQYF.

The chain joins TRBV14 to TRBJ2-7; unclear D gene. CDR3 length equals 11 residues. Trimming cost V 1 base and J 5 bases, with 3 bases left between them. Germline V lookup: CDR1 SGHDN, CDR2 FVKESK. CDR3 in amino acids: CASSQVNEQYF. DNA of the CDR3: TGTGCCAGCAGCCAAGTGAACGAGCAGTACTTC. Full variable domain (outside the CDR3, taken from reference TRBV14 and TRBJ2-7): EAGVTQFPSHSVIEKGQTVTLRCDPISGHDNLYWYRRVMGKEIKFLLHFVKESKQDESGMPNNRFLAERTGGTYSTLKVQPAELEDSGVYFCASSQVNEQYFGPGTRLTVT.

DNA of the CDR3: TGTGCCAGCAGGCCAACAGGGGGCCCTAATGAAAAACTGTTTTTT. Its protein is CASRPTGGPNEKLFF. The chain has TRBV6-5 and TRBJ1-4, with 9 bases aligning to TRBD1. V lost 6 bases to trimming and J lost 3 bases; unmatched junction nucleotides: 5. The CDR3 length is 15 residues. The germline V gene has CDR1 MNHEY and CDR2 SVGAGI.

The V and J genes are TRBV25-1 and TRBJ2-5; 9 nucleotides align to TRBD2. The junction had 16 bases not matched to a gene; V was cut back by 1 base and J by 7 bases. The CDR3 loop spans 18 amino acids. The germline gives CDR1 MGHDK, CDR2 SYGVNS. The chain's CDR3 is CASSESQLSGRLGGTQYF. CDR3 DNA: TGTGCCAGCAGTGAATCCCAATTAAGCGGGAGGTTAGGAGGGACCCAGTACTTC.

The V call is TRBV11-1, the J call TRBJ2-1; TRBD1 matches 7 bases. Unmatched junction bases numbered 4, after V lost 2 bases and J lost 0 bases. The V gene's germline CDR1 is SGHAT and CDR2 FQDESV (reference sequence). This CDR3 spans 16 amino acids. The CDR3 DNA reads TGTGCCAGCAGCTTATTGGGGACAGTCTCCTACAATGAGCAGTTCTTC. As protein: CASSLLGTVSYNEQFF.

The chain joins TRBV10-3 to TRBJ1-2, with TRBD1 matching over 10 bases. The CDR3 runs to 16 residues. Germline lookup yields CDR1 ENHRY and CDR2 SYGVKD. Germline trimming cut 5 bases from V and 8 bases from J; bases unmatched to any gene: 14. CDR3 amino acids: CAISPNPGQGFGGYTF. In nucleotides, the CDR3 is TGTGCCATCAGTCCCAACCCGGGACAGGGGTTTGGCGGCTACACCTTC.

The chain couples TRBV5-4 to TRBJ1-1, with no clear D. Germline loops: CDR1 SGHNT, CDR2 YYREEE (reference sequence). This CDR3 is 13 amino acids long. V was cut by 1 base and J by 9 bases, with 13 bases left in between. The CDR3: CASSLTSGPQAFF. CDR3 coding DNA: TGTGCCAGCAGCTTGACATCGGGCCCCCAAGCTTTCTTT.

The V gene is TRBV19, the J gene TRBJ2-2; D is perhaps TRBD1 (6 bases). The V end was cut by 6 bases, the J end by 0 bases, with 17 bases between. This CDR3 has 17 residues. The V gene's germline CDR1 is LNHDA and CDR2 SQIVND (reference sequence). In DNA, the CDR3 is TGTGCCAGTAGGGGGGACACCTTATTCCCGAACACCGGGGAGCTGTTTTTT. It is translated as CASRGDTLFPNTGELFF.

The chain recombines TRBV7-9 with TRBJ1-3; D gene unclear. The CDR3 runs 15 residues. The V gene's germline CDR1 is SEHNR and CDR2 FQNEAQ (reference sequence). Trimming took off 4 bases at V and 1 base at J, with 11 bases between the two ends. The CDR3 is CASSWGGISGNTIYF. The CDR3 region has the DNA TGTGCCAGCAGCTGGGGTGGTATATCTGGAAACACCATATATTTT.

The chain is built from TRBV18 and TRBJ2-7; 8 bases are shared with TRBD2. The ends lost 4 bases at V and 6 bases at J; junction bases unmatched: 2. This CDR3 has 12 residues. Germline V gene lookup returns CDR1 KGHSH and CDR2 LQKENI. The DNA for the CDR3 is TGTGCCAGCTCACTGACTAGCGCCGAGCAGTACTTC. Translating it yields CASSLTSAEQYF. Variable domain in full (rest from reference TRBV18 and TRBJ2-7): NAGVMQNPRHLVRRRGQEARLRCSPMKGHSHVYWYRQLPEEGLKFMVYLQKENIIDESGMPKERFSAEFPKEGPSILRIQQVVRGDSAAYFCASSLTSAEQYFGPGTRLTVT.

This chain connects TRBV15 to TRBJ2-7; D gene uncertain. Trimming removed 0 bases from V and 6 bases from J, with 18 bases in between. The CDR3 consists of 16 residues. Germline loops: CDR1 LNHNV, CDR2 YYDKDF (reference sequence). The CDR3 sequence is CATSRDAPDGWTEQYF. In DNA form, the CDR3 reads TGTGCCACCAGCAGAGACGCACCGGACGGATGGACCGAGCAGTACTTC.

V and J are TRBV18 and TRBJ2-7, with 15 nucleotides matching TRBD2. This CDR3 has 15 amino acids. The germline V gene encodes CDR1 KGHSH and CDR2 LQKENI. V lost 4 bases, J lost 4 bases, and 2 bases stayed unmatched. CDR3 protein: CASSRTSGGAYEQYF. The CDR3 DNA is TGTGCCAGCTCACGGACTAGCGGGGGGGCGTACGAGCAGTACTTC.

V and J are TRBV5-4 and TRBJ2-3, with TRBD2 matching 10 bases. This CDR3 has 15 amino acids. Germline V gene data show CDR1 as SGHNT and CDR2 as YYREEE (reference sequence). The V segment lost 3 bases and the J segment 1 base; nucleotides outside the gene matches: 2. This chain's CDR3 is CASSSGLAGTDTQYF. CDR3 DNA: TGTGCCAGCAGCTCAGGACTAGCGGGCACAGATACGCAGTATTTT.

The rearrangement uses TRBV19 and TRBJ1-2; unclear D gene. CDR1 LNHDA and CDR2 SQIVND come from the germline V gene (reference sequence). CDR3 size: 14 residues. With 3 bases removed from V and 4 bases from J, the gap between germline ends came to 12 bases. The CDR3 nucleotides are TGTGCCAGTAGTATGGGCAGCTTGTCCTATGGCTACACCTTC. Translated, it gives CASSMGSLSYGYTF.

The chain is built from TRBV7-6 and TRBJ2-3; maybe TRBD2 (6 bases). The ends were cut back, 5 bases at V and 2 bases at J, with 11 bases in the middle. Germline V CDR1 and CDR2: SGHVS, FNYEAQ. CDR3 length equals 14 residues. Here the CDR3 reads CASSRDFTTDTQYF. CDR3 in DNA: TGTGCCAGCAGCCGGGACTTTACCACAGATACGCAGTATTTT.